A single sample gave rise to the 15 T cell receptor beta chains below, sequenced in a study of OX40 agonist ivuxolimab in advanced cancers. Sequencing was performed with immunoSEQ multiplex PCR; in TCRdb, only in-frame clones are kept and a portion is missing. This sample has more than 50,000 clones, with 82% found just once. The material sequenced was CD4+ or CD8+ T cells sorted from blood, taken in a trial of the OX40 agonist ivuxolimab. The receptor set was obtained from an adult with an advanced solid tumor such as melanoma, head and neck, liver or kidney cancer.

The CDR3 is CASSSPGPLPAKNIQYF. Here the CDR3 DNA reads TGTGCCAGCAGCTCACCAGGTCCCCTCCCAGCCAAAAACATTCAGTACTTC. The chain uses TRBV5-6 and TRBJ2-4; D is undetermined. The CDR3 loop spans 17 amino acids. Looked up from germline, CDR1 is SGHDT and CDR2 is YYEEEE. The V end was cut by 3 bases, the J end by 0 bases, with 16 bases between.

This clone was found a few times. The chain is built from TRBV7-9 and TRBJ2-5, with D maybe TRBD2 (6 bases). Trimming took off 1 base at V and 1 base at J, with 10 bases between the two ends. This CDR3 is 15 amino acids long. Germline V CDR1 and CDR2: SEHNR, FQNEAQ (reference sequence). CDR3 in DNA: TGTGCCAGCAGCTTAGAACTGGGAGGCCAAGAGACCCAGTACTTC. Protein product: CASSLELGGQETQYF.

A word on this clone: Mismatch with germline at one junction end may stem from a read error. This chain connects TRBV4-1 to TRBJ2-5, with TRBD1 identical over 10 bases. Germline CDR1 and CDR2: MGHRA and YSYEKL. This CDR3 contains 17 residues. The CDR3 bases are TGCGTCAGCAGCCAAGATTGGACAGGGGGGCGCCAAGAGACCCAGTACTTC. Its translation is CVSSQDWTGGRQETQYF.

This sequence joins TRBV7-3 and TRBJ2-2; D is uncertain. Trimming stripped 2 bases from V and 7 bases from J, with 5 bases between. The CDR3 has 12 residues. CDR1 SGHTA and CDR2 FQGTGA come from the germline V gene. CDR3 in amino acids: CASSLRNGELFF. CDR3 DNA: TGTGCCAGCAGCTTACGCAACGGGGAGCTGTTTTTT.

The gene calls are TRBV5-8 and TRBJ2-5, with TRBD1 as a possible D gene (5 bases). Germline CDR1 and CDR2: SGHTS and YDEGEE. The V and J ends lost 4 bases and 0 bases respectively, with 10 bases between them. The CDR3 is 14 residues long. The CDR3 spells CASSQRQYQETQYF. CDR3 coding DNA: TGTGCCAGCAGCCAGAGACAGTACCAAGAGACCCAGTACTTC.

CDR3 coding DNA: TGTGCCAGCAGCCCTGGGACAGGTTCCTTCACAGATACGCAGTATTTT. Protein sequence: CASSPGTGSFTDTQYF. The chain recombines TRBV11-3 with TRBJ2-3; 8 nucleotides line up with TRBD1. Trimming at V came to 5 bases and at J to 2 bases, leaving 9 bases not matched to a gene. There are 16 residues in the CDR3. Germline-derived CDR1 and CDR2 are SGHNT and YENEEA.

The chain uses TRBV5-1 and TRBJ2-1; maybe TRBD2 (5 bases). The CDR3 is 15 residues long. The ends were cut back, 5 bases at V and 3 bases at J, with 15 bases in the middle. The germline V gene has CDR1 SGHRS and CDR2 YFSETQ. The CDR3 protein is CASRTNSALYNEQFF. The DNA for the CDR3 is TGCGCCAGCAGAACAAATAGCGCTCTCTACAATGAGCAGTTCTTC.

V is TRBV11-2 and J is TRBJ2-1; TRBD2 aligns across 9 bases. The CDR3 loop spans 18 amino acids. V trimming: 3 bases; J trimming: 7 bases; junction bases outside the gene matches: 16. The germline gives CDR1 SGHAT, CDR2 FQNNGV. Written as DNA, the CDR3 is TGTGCCAGCAGCTTCTTGCCCCCTGGGCGGGGGGGAGTTAATGAGCAGTTCTTC. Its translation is CASSFLPPGRGGVNEQFF.

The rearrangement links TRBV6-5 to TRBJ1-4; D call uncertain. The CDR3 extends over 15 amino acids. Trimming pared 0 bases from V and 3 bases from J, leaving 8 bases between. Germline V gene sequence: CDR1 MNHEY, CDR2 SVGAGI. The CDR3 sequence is CASSYSWTANEKLFF. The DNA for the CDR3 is TGTGCCAGCAGTTACTCGTGGACGGCTAATGAAAAACTGTTTTTT.

Written as DNA, the CDR3 is TGTGCCAGCAGCTTAGTCCCGACTGAGCAGTTCTTC. Protein: CASSLVPTEQFF. This rearrangement joins TRBV7-2 to TRBJ2-1; D gene uncertain. Trimming pared 1 base from V and 9 bases from J, leaving 7 bases between. Germline-derived CDR1 and CDR2 are SGHTA and FQGNSA. The CDR3 length is 12 residues. Variable domain in full (rest from reference TRBV7-2 and TRBJ2-1): GAGVSQSPSNKVTEKGKDVELRCDPISGHTALYWYRQSLGQGLEFLIYFQGNSAPDKSGLPSDRFSAERTGGSVSTLTIQRTQQEDSAVYLCASSLVPTEQFFGPGTRLTVL.

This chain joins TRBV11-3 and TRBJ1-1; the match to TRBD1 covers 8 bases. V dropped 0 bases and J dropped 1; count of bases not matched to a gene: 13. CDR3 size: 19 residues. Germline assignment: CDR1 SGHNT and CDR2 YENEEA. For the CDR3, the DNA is TGTGCCAGCAGCTTAGAGGGGACAGGTCCTTTCACTAGGAACACTGAAGCTTTCTTT. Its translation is CASSLEGTGPFTRNTEAFF. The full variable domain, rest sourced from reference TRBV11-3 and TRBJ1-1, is EAGVVQSPRYKIIEKKQPVAFWCNPISGHNTLYWYLQNLGQGPELLIRYENEEAVDDSQLPKDRFSAERLKGVDSTLKIQPAELGDSAVYLCASSLEGTGPFTRNTEAFFGQGTRLTVV.

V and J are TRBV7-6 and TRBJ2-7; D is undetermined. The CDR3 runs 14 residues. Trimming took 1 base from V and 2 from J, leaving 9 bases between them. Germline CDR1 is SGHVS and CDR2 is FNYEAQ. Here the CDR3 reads CASSLEKNAYEQYF. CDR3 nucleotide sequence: TGTGCCAGCAGCTTAGAGAAGAATGCCTACGAGCAGTACTTC.

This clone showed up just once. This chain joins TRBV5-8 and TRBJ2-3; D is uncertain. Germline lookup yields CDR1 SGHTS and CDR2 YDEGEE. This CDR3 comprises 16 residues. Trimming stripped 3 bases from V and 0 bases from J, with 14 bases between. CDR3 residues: CASSSSRTVSTDTQYF. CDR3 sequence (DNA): TGTGCCAGCAGCTCTTCAAGAACAGTTAGCACAGATACGCAGTATTTT.

CDR3 region: CASSLGVMGGGLSRNEQFF. The CDR3 region has the DNA TGTGCCAGCAGCTTAGGAGTGATGGGCGGGGGCCTCAGTAGGAATGAGCAGTTCTTC. The chain is built from TRBV7-9 and TRBJ2-1; maybe TRBD2 (7 bases). Germline CDR1 reads SEHNR; CDR2 reads FQNEAQ (reference sequence). The CDR3 has 19 amino acids. Trimming left V 1 base short and J 7 bases short, with 26 bases between. The full variable domain, with the rest looked up from reference TRBV7-9 and TRBJ2-1, is DTGVSQNPRHKITKRGQNVTFRCDPISEHNRLYWYRQTLGQGPEFLTYFQNEAQLEKSRLLSDRFSAERPKGSFSTLEIQRTEQGDSAMYLCASSLGVMGGGLSRNEQFFGPGTRLTVL.

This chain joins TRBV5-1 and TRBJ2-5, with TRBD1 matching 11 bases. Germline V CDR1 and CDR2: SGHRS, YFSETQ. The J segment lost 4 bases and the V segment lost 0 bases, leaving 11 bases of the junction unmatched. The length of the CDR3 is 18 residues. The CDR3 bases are TGCGCCAGCAGCTTGGCTCCAAGGACAGGGGGCGCATCAGAGACCCAGTACTTC. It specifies CASSLAPRTGGASETQYF.